The clone carrying this TCR beta chain was seen a few times. As yet, its antigen is unknown. This sample is part of a study of vaccination and CD4 T cells after COVID-19. Study-wide background: Cells were stimulated with overlapping spike peptides from SARS-CoV-2, HCoV-NL63, HCoV-OC43 and HCoV-229E.

Study-level points and caveats: For convalescent patients, 304 of the 307 vaccine-specific clones analyzed were classified as spike mono-reactive.

With the Oncomine TCR Beta short-read assay, DNA from cultured CD4+ T cells was sequenced. TCRdb redid the calling of the PCR reads with MiXCR, one entry per CDR3 protein. The repertoire holds roughly 16,000 distinct CDR3 sequences, with about 43% as singletons. Described treatment: approximately nine-day PBMC culture with coronavirus spike peptide pools or control peptides (ViraFEST assay). T cells were expanded with peptide pools, and expanded clonotypes were identified by TCR sequencing. This sequence originates from a human donor who had recovered from COVID-19. The sample in question was CD4+ T cells from blood, cultured in vitro, obtained after SARS-CoV-2 vaccination.

The CDR3 loop reads CASSYRGHEQYF. In DNA form, the CDR3 reads TGTGCCAGCAGTTACCGGGGTCACGAGCAGTACTTC. This chain joins TRBV6-2 or TRBV6-3 and TRBJ2-7; maybe TRBD2 (5 bases). The CDR3 contains 12 residues. CDR1 MNHEY and CDR2 SVGEGT come from the germline V gene. The ends were cut back, 2 bases at V and 5 bases at J, with 7 bases in the middle.